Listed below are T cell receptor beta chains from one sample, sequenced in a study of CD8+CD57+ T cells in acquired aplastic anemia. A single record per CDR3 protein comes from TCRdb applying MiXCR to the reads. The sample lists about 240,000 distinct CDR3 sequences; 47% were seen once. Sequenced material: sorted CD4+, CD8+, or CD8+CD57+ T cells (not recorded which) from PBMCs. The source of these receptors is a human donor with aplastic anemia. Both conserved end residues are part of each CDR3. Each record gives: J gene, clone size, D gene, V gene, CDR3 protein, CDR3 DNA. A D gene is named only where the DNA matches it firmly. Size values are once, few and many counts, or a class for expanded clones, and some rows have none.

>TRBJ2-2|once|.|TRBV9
CASSVRATNTGELIF
TGTGCCAGCAGCGTACGGGCGACGAACACCGGGGAGCTGATTTTT
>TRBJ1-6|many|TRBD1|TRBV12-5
CASGLWTGNIYNSPLHF
TGTGCTAGTGGTCTGTGGACAGGTAACATTTATAATTCACCCCTCCACTTT
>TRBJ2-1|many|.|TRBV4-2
CASSHDGASYNEQFF
TGTGCCAGCAGCCACGACGGGGCATCCTACAATGAGCAGTTCTTC
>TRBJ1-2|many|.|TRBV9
CASSVSWGNGYTF
TGTGCCAGCAGCGTAAGTTGGGGAAATGGCTACACCTTC
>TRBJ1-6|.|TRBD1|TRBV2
CASSPLQGTRSPLHF
TGTGCCAGCAGCCCACTACAGGGGACTAGATCACCCCTCCACTTT
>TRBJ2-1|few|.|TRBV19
CASRGGVVEQFF
TGTGCCAGTAGGGGGGGCGTGGTCGAGCAGTTCTTC
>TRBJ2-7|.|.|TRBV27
CASSPLTSYEQYF
TGTGCCAGCAGTCCCCTCACCTCCTACGAGCAGTACTTC
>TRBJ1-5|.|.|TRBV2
CASSEVSGAQPQHF
TGTGCCAGCAGTGAAGTGTCCGGGGCCCAGCCCCAGCATTTT
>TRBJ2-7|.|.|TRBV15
CASSLGGKVSYEQYF
TGTGCCAGCAGTTTAGGCGGGAAGGTTTCCTACGAGCAGTACTTC
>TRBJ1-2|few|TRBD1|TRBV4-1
CASSQADRILYGYTF
TGCGCCAGCAGCCAGGCGGACAGGATCCTCTATGGCTACACCTTC
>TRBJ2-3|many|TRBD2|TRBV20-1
CSARDLTREGHTQYF
TGCAGTGCTAGAGATCTCACGCGGGAGGGCCATACGCAGTATTTT
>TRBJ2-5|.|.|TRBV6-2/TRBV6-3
CASRRLGAETQYF
TGTGCCAGCAGACGCCTGGGCGCCGAGACCCAGTACTTC
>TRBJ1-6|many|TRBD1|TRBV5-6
CASSPGQTSYNSPLHF
TGTGCCAGCAGCCCGGGACAGACCTCCTATAATTCACCCCTCCACTTT
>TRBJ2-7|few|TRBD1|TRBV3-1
CASSQRTGSSYEQYF
TGTGCCAGCAGCCAAAGGACAGGAAGCTCCTACGAGCAGTACTTC
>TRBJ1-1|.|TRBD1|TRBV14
CASSQEGQGLTEAFF
TGTGCCAGCAGCCAAGAGGGACAGGGGCTAACTGAAGCTTTCTTT
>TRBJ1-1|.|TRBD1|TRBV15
CATSSPGQSEAFF
TGTGCCACCAGCAGCCCGGGACAGAGTGAAGCTTTCTTT
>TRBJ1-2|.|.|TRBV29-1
CSVEGAQNYGYTF
TGCAGCGTTGAAGGAGCACAGAACTATGGCTACACCTTC
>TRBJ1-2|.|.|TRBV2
CASSEGGDYGYTF
TGTGCCAGCAGTGAGGGTGGAGACTATGGCTACACCTTC
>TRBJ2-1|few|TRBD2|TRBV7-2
CASSLMLAGDPYNEQFF
TGTGCCAGCAGCTTAATGTTAGCGGGGGACCCCTACAATGAGCAGTTCTTC
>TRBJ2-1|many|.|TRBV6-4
CASTTRGEQFF
TGTGCCAGCACGACTAGAGGTGAGCAGTTCTTC
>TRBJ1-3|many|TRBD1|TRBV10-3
CAISSGGQAVKRNTIYF
TGTGCCATCAGTAGTGGCGGACAGGCTGTGAAGAGAAACACCATATATTTT
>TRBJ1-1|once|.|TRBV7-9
CASSLGRTKENTEAFF
TGTGCCAGCAGCTTAGGTAGGACGAAGGAGAACACTGAAGCTTTCTTT
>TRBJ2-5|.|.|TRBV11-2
CASSFGWGLQETQYF
TGTGCCAGCAGCTTTGGTTGGGGACTGCAAGAGACCCAGTACTTC
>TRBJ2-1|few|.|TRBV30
CAWKVGLEQFF
TGTGCCTGGAAAGTGGGACTTGAGCAGTTCTTC
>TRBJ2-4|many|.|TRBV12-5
CASGWGADGIQYF
TGTGCTAGTGGTTGGGGCGCAGATGGCATTCAGTACTTC
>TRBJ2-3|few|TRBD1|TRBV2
CATQTGSNTDTQYF
TGTGCCACTCAGACAGGGAGTAACACAGATACGCAGTATTTT
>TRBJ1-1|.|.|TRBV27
CASSLSQGVNTEAFF
TGTGCCAGCAGTTTAAGTCAGGGTGTAAACACTGAAGCTTTCTTT
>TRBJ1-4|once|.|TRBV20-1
CSASSQGQRGLVFF
TGCAGTGCTAGTTCGCAGGGGCAAAGGGGTTTGGTGTTTTTT
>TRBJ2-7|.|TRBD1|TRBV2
CASSDQDRDYEQYF
TGTGCCAGCAGTGACCAGGACAGGGACTACGAGCAGTACTTC
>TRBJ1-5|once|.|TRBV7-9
CASSSPDGTQHF
TGTGCCAGCAGCTCACCGGACGGGACCCAGCATTTT
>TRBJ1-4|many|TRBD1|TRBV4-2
CASSQGQWDSLFF
TGTGCCAGCAGCCAAGGTCAATGGGACAGCTTGTTTTTT
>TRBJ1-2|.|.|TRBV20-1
CSARGRTNYGYTF
TGCAGTGCTAGAGGCAGGACTAACTATGGCTACACCTTC
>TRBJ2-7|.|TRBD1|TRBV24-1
CATSDSGQRPYEQYF
TGTGCCACCAGTGATTCGGGACAGAGACCCTACGAGCAGTACTTC
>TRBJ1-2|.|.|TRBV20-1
CSAIPSGNYGYTF
TGCAGTGCCATACCCTCGGGAAACTATGGCTACACCTTC
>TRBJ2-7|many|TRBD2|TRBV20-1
CSARTTLFEREVYEQYF
TGCAGTGCTAGAACCACCCTCTTCGAGCGGGAGGTATACGAGCAGTACTTC
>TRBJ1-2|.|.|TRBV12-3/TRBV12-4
CASRGHGYGYTF
TGTGCCAGCAGGGGACACGGCTATGGCTACACCTTC
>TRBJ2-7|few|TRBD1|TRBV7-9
CASSSDPGQGRYEQYF
TGTGCCAGCAGCTCGGATCCGGGACAGGGGAGATACGAGCAGTACTTC
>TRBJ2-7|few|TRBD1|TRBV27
CAAGQGGTYEQYF
TGTGCCGCAGGACAGGGTGGCACCTACGAGCAGTACTTC
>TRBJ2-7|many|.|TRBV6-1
CASSEDSVTYEQYF
TGTGCCAGCAGTGAGGACAGTGTTACCTACGAGCAGTACTTC
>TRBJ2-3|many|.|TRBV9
CASSQEGSADTQYF
TGTGCCAGCAGCCAGGAGGGGAGCGCAGATACGCAGTATTTT
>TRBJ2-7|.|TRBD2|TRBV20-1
CSARGLAGDYEQCF
TGCAGTGCTAGAGGACTAGCGGGAGACTACGAGCAGTGCTTC
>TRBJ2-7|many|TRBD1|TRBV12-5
CASGLVRQGNYEQYF
TGTGCTAGTGGTTTGGTACGACAGGGGAACTACGAGCAGTACTTC
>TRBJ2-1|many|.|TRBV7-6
CASSLASARVRYDNEQFF
TGTGCCAGCAGCTTAGCGTCAGCCAGGGTAAGATACGACAATGAGCAGTTCTTC
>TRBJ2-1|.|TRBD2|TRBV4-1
CASSQGGTSGYNEQFF
TGCGCCAGCAGCCAAGGGGGGACTAGCGGCTACAATGAGCAGTTCTTC
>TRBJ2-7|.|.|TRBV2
CASRGGYEQYF
TGTGCCAGCAGAGGTGGTTACGAGCAGTACTTC
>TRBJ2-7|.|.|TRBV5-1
CASRIGGYEQYF
TGCGCCAGCAGGATAGGGGGTTACGAGCAGTACTTC
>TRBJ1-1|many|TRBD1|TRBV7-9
CASSQGTGDEAFF
TGTGCCAGCAGCCAGGGGACAGGAGATGAAGCTTTCTTT
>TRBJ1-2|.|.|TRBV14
CASSLQGRVYGYTF
TGTGCCAGCAGCCTGCAGGGGAGAGTTTATGGCTACACCTTC
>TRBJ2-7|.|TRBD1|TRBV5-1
CTSSLTGGSYEQYF
TGCACCAGCAGCTTGACAGGGGGCTCCTACGAGCAGTACTTC
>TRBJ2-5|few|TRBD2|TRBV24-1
CATSGTKETQYF
TGTGCCACCAGCGGGACTAAAGAGACCCAGTACTTC
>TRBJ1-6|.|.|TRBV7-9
CASSHNVGNSPLHF
TGTGCCAGCAGCCATAACGTTGGTAATTCACCCCTCCACTTT
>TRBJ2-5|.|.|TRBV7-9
CASSIQYQETQYF
TGTGCCAGCAGCATCCAGTACCAAGAGACCCAGTACTTC
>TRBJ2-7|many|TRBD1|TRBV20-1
CSARDLTGADYEQYF
TGCAGTGCTAGAGATCTCACAGGGGCCGACTACGAGCAGTACTTC